This T cell receptor beta chain was found in a study of response to subunit inactivated influenza vaccine. The study's findings and limits: The authors suggested that every seasonal influenza vaccination recruits few new T cells.

One entry per CDR3 protein results from TCRdb running MiXCR on the RT-PCR reads. The sample includes about 520,000 distinct CDR3 sequences, less than 7.5% seen only once; the top ten take about an eighth. On this clonotype itself: Its antigen is unidentified.

This TCR was sampled from a man aged 45-69 years who received an inactivated influenza vaccine. Sequencing was performed on PBMCs from blood, taken about 24 months after vaccination.

CDR3 amino acids: CSARRPITYEQYF. The CDR3 coding sequence is TGCAGTGCTAGACGACCGATTACCTACGAGCAGTACTTC. The rearrangement uses TRBV20-1 and TRBJ2-7; no clear D. In germline, CDR1 is DFQATT, CDR2 SNEGSKA (reference sequence). The V gene lost 2 bases and the J gene lost 2 bases, with 10 bases spanning the gap. This CDR3 is 13 amino acids long.